Listed below are T cell receptor beta chains from one sample, sequenced in a study of T cells in Graves' hyperthyroidism and ophthalmopathy. One entry per CDR3 protein, called by TCRdb with MiXCR from the multiplex PCR reads. The sample has a few hundred thousand distinct CDR3 sequences, 46% seen once. Sequencing was performed on peripheral blood or thyroid tissue (not recorded which). The receptors shown here come from a young woman with Graves' hyperthyroidism. Both conserved end residues are part of each CDR3. Each record gives: D gene, V gene, J gene, clone size, CDR3 protein, CDR3 DNA. The D gene is left open where the match is weak. Only part of the rows carry a size: once, few, many, or a class if the clone is expanded.

D gene: TRBD1
V gene: TRBV24-1
J gene: TRBJ1-5
clone size: NA
CDR3 protein: CATSERQGGQPQHF
CDR3 DNA: TGTGCCACCAGTGAGAGACAGGGGGGGCAGCCCCAGCATTTT

D gene: TRBD1
V gene: TRBV3-1
J gene: TRBJ1-4
clone size: NA
CDR3 protein: CASQAGQGINEKLFF
CDR3 DNA: TGTGCCAGCCAAGCGGGACAGGGGATAAATGAAAAACTGTTTTTT

D gene: NA
V gene: TRBV5-1
J gene: TRBJ1-3
clone size: many
CDR3 protein: CASSRTAFRGNTIYF
CDR3 DNA: TGCGCCAGCAGCCGGACAGCATTCCGTGGAAACACCATATATTTT

D gene: TRBD1
V gene: TRBV11-3
J gene: TRBJ2-7
clone size: NA
CDR3 protein: CASAWAGGDEQYF
CDR3 DNA: TGTGCCAGCGCTTGGGCAGGGGGCGACGAGCAGTACTTC

D gene: NA
V gene: TRBV11-3
J gene: TRBJ1-1
clone size: many
CDR3 protein: CASSFGSDTEAFF
CDR3 DNA: TGTGCCAGCAGCTTTGGAAGTGACACTGAAGCTTTCTTT

D gene: NA
V gene: TRBV12-3/TRBV12-4
J gene: TRBJ2-7
clone size: NA
CDR3 protein: CASSLFQGEGFSEQYF
CDR3 DNA: TGTGCCAGCAGTTTATTCCAGGGTGAGGGTTTTAGCGAGCAGTACTTC

D gene: NA
V gene: TRBV24-1
J gene: TRBJ2-1
clone size: NA
CDR3 protein: CATSWGHNEQFF
CDR3 DNA: TGTGCCACCAGTTGGGGTCATAATGAGCAGTTCTTC

D gene: NA
V gene: TRBV2
J gene: TRBJ1-5
clone size: NA
CDR3 protein: CASMGQGSYEQPQHF
CDR3 DNA: TGTGCCAGCATGGGCCAGGGTTCCTACGAGCAGCCCCAGCATTTT

D gene: TRBD1
V gene: TRBV7-3
J gene: TRBJ2-7
clone size: NA
CDR3 protein: CASSPWGTGGTEQYF
CDR3 DNA: TGTGCCAGCAGTCCCTGGGGGACAGGGGGGACCGAGCAGTACTTC

D gene: NA
V gene: TRBV6-5
J gene: TRBJ2-5
clone size: many
CDR3 protein: CASRNDNQETQYF
CDR3 DNA: TGTGCCAGCAGAAATGACAACCAAGAGACCCAGTACTTC

D gene: TRBD2
V gene: TRBV7-9
J gene: TRBJ2-7
clone size: NA
CDR3 protein: CASSARGLAGF
CDR3 DNA: TGTGCCAGCAGCGCGAGGGGACTAGCGGGATTC

D gene: NA
V gene: TRBV27
J gene: TRBJ1-4
clone size: NA
CDR3 protein: CASSLISGSYEKLFF
CDR3 DNA: TGTGCCAGCAGTTTGATTAGCGGGAGTTACGAAAAACTGTTTTTT

D gene: NA
V gene: TRBV7-3
J gene: TRBJ2-5
clone size: NA
CDR3 protein: CASSLGRGEARYF
CDR3 DNA: TGTGCCAGCAGCTTGGGACGTGGAGAGGCCCGGTACTTC

D gene: NA
V gene: TRBV5-1
J gene: TRBJ2-1
clone size: few
CDR3 protein: CASSLAGEGGGEQFF
CDR3 DNA: TGCGCCAGCAGCTTGGCGGGAGAAGGAGGGGGTGAGCAGTTCTTC

D gene: NA
V gene: TRBV30
J gene: TRBJ1-1
clone size: once
CDR3 protein: CAWSFEKTGAFF
CDR3 DNA: TGTGCCTGGAGTTTTGAGAAAACTGGAGCTTTCTTT

D gene: NA
V gene: TRBV10-1
J gene: TRBJ2-1
clone size: many
CDR3 protein: CASSESNEGNEQFF
CDR3 DNA: TGCGCCAGCAGTGAGTCGAATGAAGGGAATGAGCAGTTCTTC

D gene: NA
V gene: TRBV2
J gene: TRBJ2-6
clone size: NA
CDR3 protein: CASSDGAVRGNVLTF
CDR3 DNA: TGTGCCAGCAGCGACGGGGCGGTGCGGGGCAACGTCCTGACTTTC

D gene: NA
V gene: TRBV18
J gene: TRBJ1-3
clone size: NA
CDR3 protein: CASSPGETGNTIYF
CDR3 DNA: TGTGCCAGCTCACCGGGAGAGACTGGAAACACCATATATTTT

D gene: TRBD2
V gene: TRBV2
J gene: TRBJ2-1
clone size: NA
CDR3 protein: CASRVASGYNEQFF
CDR3 DNA: TGTGCCAGCAGGGTGGCTAGCGGATACAATGAGCAGTTCTTC

D gene: NA
V gene: TRBV25-1
J gene: TRBJ1-1
clone size: many
CDR3 protein: CASSSGGETEAFF
CDR3 DNA: TGTGCCAGCAGTTCGGGGGGTGAGACTGAAGCTTTCTTT

D gene: NA
V gene: TRBV10-3
J gene: TRBJ2-2
clone size: many
CDR3 protein: CAISGHGNTGELFF
CDR3 DNA: TGTGCCATCAGCGGACACGGGAACACCGGGGAGCTGTTTTTT

D gene: NA
V gene: TRBV29-1
J gene: TRBJ1-1
clone size: once
CDR3 protein: CSSGRLGRGKGTEAFF
CDR3 DNA: TGCAGCAGTGGCCGACTAGGGCGGGGTAAGGGCACTGAAGCTTTCTTT

D gene: NA
V gene: TRBV29-1
J gene: TRBJ1-3
clone size: NA
CDR3 protein: CSVGGGSGNTIYF
CDR3 DNA: TGCAGCGTTGGGGGGGGCTCTGGAAACACCATATATTTT

D gene: NA
V gene: TRBV29-1
J gene: TRBJ2-5
clone size: NA
CDR3 protein: CSLLAGGQETQYF
CDR3 DNA: TGCAGCTTGCTAGCAGGAGGCCAAGAGACCCAGTACTTC

D gene: NA
V gene: TRBV2
J gene: TRBJ1-5
clone size: many
CDR3 protein: CASRTENQPQHF
CDR3 DNA: TGTGCCAGCAGGACAGAGAATCAGCCCCAGCATTTT

D gene: NA
V gene: TRBV29-1
J gene: TRBJ1-4
clone size: many
CDR3 protein: CSVGGGAYGEKLFF
CDR3 DNA: TGCAGCGTTGGAGGGGGGGCTTATGGTGAAAAACTGTTTTTT

D gene: NA
V gene: TRBV20-1
J gene: TRBJ1-1
clone size: many
CDR3 protein: CSAHPQRVWFAFF
CDR3 DNA: TGCAGTGCACATCCCCAGAGGGTCTGGTTCGCTTTCTTT

D gene: NA
V gene: TRBV2
J gene: TRBJ2-5
clone size: once
CDR3 protein: CASGPKETQYF
CDR3 DNA: TGTGCCAGCGGGCCAAAAGAGACCCAGTACTTC

D gene: NA
V gene: TRBV5-6
J gene: TRBJ1-5
clone size: many
CDR3 protein: CASSLGPGTQPQHF
CDR3 DNA: TGTGCCAGCAGCTTGGGCCCTGGGACCCAGCCCCAGCATTTT

D gene: TRBD1
V gene: TRBV7-3
J gene: TRBJ2-2
clone size: many
CDR3 protein: CASSLQSATGAGELFF
CDR3 DNA: TGTGCCAGCAGCCTCCAGTCGGCTACAGGGGCCGGGGAGCTGTTTTTT

D gene: TRBD2
V gene: TRBV7-2
J gene: TRBJ2-7
clone size: NA
CDR3 protein: CASSLGSRGGYEQYF
CDR3 DNA: TGTGCCAGCAGCTTAGGATCCCGGGGGGGGTACGAGCAGTACTTC

D gene: TRBD2
V gene: TRBV5-8
J gene: TRBJ2-5
clone size: many
CDR3 protein: CASSLALGLAGGPTETQYF
CDR3 DNA: TGTGCCAGCAGCTTGGCACTGGGACTAGCGGGAGGGCCGACGGAGACCCAGTACTTC

D gene: TRBD2
V gene: TRBV3-1
J gene: TRBJ2-3
clone size: NA
CDR3 protein: CASSQLAGITDTQYF
CDR3 DNA: TGTGCCAGCAGCCAACTAGCGGGCATCACAGATACGCAGTATTTT

D gene: TRBD2
V gene: TRBV11-3
J gene: TRBJ2-5
clone size: once
CDR3 protein: CANSLSFAGGETQYF
CDR3 DNA: TGTGCCAACAGCTTATCTTTTGCGGGAGGAGAGACCCAGTACTTC

D gene: NA
V gene: TRBV7-6
J gene: TRBJ2-5
clone size: NA
CDR3 protein: CASSFTGTQQNF
CDR3 DNA: TGTGCCAGCAGCTTTACCGGGACCCAACAGAACTTC

D gene: TRBD2
V gene: TRBV5-6
J gene: TRBJ2-7
clone size: few
CDR3 protein: CASSLGSSGAYEQYF
CDR3 DNA: TGTGCCAGCAGCTTGGGGTCTAGCGGGGCCTACGAGCAGTACTTC

D gene: TRBD1
V gene: TRBV24-1
J gene: TRBJ1-5
clone size: NA
CDR3 protein: CATSGQGARDSQPQHF
CDR3 DNA: TGTGCCACCAGTGGTCAGGGGGCACGGGACAGTCAGCCCCAGCATTTT

D gene: NA
V gene: TRBV27
J gene: TRBJ1-2
clone size: NA
CDR3 protein: CASSPNLEQGSRGYTF
CDR3 DNA: TGTGCCAGCAGTCCCAACTTAGAGCAGGGTTCTCGGGGCTACACCTTC

D gene: NA
V gene: TRBV30
J gene: TRBJ2-7
clone size: few
CDR3 protein: CAWNRFSGSYEQYF
CDR3 DNA: TGTGCCTGGAATCGGTTTAGCGGATCCTACGAGCAGTACTTC

D gene: NA
V gene: TRBV27
J gene: TRBJ2-6
clone size: NA
CDR3 protein: CASSLGGVLTF
CDR3 DNA: TGTGCCAGCAGTTTGGGGGGAGTCCTGACTTTC

D gene: NA
V gene: TRBV4-3
J gene: TRBJ2-7
clone size: many
CDR3 protein: CASSQDPGTATYEQYF
CDR3 DNA: TGCGCCAGCAGCCAAGATCCGGGGACGGCAACCTACGAGCAGTACTTC

D gene: NA
V gene: TRBV5-6
J gene: TRBJ2-7
clone size: many
CDR3 protein: CASSLAPGQSYEQYF
CDR3 DNA: TGTGCCAGCAGCTTGGCCCCGGGACAATCCTACGAGCAGTACTTC

D gene: TRBD1
V gene: TRBV7-9
J gene: TRBJ2-5
clone size: NA
CDR3 protein: CASSRGQGNQPQYF
CDR3 DNA: TGTGCCAGCAGCCGCGGACAGGGCAATCAGCCCCAGTACTTC